Below, 25 T cell receptor beta chains from the same sample are listed, as sequenced in a study of T cells in Graves' hyperthyroidism and ophthalmopathy. The source material, RNA transcripts, was used to amplify TCR beta CDR3 regions. Using the HTBI primer set, a first-round RT-PCR was run on the TCR CDR3. TCRdb reanalysed the multiplex PCR reads using MiXCR and keeps one entry per CDR3 protein. This repertoire shows about 690,000 distinct CDR3 sequences, around 15% found once; its top ten account for around a sixth. The sample was blood. These receptors were collected from a man aged 50-59 years with Graves' hyperthyroidism.

The sample holds many counts of this clonotype. This rearrangement joins TRBV4-1 to TRBJ1-1, with a tentative D call TRBD1 (5 bases). From germline, CDR1 is MGHRA and CDR2 YSYEKL. This CDR3 spans 15 amino acids. Trimming stripped 0 bases from V and 1 base from J, with 9 bases between. CDR3 sequence reads: CASSQEGLTNTEAFF. CDR3 in DNA: TGCGCCAGCAGCCAAGAGGGACTGACGAACACTGAAGCTTTCTTT.

This clonotype was picked up many times. V usage is TRBV28 and J usage is TRBJ2-3, with 7 bases that match TRBD1. The ends lost 9 bases at V and 4 bases at J; junction bases unmatched: 13. CDR1 and CDR2 from the germline V gene are MDHEN and SYDVKM. The CDR3 is 15 residues long. CDR3 nucleotide sequence: TGTGCCAGTAATGCCCCGACAGGGTTCGCAGATACGCAGTATTTT. Translated: CASNAPTGFADTQYF.

This clonotype showed up many times. The V and J genes are TRBV7-8 and TRBJ2-1, with 10 bases that match TRBD1. J gave up 7 bases and V 2 bases, and 17 bases lay outside the gene matches. In germline, CDR1 is SGHVS, CDR2 FQNEAQ. The CDR3 contains 19 residues. CDR3 region: CASSLIYRGGTGAGNEQFF. In DNA form, the CDR3 reads TGTGCCAGCAGCTTAATATATCGCGGGGGGACAGGGGCTGGGAATGAGCAGTTCTTC.

This clonotype was counted a few times. V and J are TRBV29-1 and TRBJ2-7, with D uncertain. The V and J ends lost 0 bases and 2 bases respectively, with 8 bases between them. The CDR3 is made up of 13 amino acids. Germline CDR1 and CDR2: SQVTM and ANQGSEA. The CDR3 DNA follows: TGCAGCGTTGAAGATGGCGAAACCTACGAGCAGTACTTC. Its protein is CSVEDGETYEQYF.

This sequence joins TRBV28 and TRBJ2-5, with 9 bases matching TRBD1. V shed 7 bases, J shed 5 bases, and the junction held 8 bases outside the gene matches. The CDR3 is 14 amino acids. Per the germline V gene, CDR1 is MDHEN and CDR2 is SYDVKM. The CDR3 nucleotides are TGTGCCAGCAAGGGGGACAGGGTTTTGGAGACCCAGTACTTC. Translation gives CASKGDRVLETQYF.

This clonotype occurred once. This could be a read error, since a much larger clone is one nucleotide away. The chain employs TRBV20-1 and TRBJ2-4, with a tentative D call TRBD2 (7 bases). The germline CDR1 and CDR2 sequences are DFQATT and SNEGSKA (reference sequence). The CDR3 runs 14 residues. Written as DNA, the CDR3 is TGCAATGCTAGAGGCGAGGGAGGGGGAAACATTCAGTACTTC. Translation gives CNARGEGGGNIQYF.

J is TRBJ2-1 and V is TRBV12-5; a weak D match, TRBD1 (5 bases). Trimming pared 1 base from V and 0 bases from J, leaving 7 bases between. From germline, CDR1 is LGHNT and CDR2 FRNRAP. CDR3 length: 15 residues. The CDR3 reads CASGLDRSSYNEQFF. The DNA for the CDR3 is TGTGCTAGTGGTTTGGACAGGAGCTCCTACAATGAGCAGTTCTTC.

V and J are TRBV7-8 and TRBJ2-2, with TRBD1 matching 7 bases. Germline-derived CDR1 and CDR2 are SGHVS and FQNEAQ. The CDR3 length is 15 residues. Trimming took 4 bases from V and 2 from J; bases not matched to a gene: 4. CDR3 loop: CASSWGQPNTGELFF. The CDR3 coding sequence is TGTGCCAGCAGCTGGGGACAGCCTAACACCGGGGAGCTGTTTTTT. Full variable domain (outside the CDR3, taken from reference TRBV7-8 and TRBJ2-2): GAGVSQSPRYKVAKRGQDVALRCDPISGHVSLFWYQQALGQGPEFLTYFQNEAQLDKSGLPSDRFFAERPEGSVSTLKIQRTQQEDSAVYLCASSWGQPNTGELFFGEGSRLTVL.

The DNA of the CDR3 is TGTGCCAGCAGTACGGGACGGGAAACTTACGAGCAGTACTTC. This sequence encodes CASSTGRETYEQYF. The gene calls are TRBV12-3 or TRBV12-4 and TRBJ2-7; tentatively, D is TRBD1 or TRBD2 (5 bases each). Trimming left V 5 bases short and J 4 bases short, with 15 bases between. The CDR3 loop spans 14 amino acids.

There are many counts of this clonotype. The chain carries TRBV30 and TRBJ2-7, with D unclear. V lost 0 bases and J 6 bases, leaving 9 bases between the germline ends. The CDR3 loop spans 12 amino acids. The germline gives CDR1 GTSNPN, CDR2 SVGIG (reference sequence). The chain's CDR3 is CAWSVGSSEQYF. CDR3 in DNA: TGTGCCTGGAGTGTAGGCAGTAGCGAGCAGTACTTC.

This rearrangement joins TRBV9 to TRBJ2-5; 9 bases agree with TRBD2. The V and J ends lost 1 base and 2 bases, in that order; junction bases with no gene match: 12. This CDR3 contains 18 residues. Germline CDR1 and CDR2: SGDLS and YYNGEE. DNA for the CDR3: TGTGCCAGCAGCGTACCGGCTGCGGGGGGGGGAGATCAAGAGACCCAGTACTTC. Its protein product is CASSVPAAGGGDQETQYF.

V is TRBV10-1 and J is TRBJ2-1; TRBD2 matches 8 bases. The CDR3 loop spans 16 amino acids. The germline CDR1 and CDR2 sequences are WNHNN and SYGVQD (reference sequence). V shed 7 bases and J 6 bases; nucleotides not matched to a gene: 14. The CDR3 DNA follows: TGCGCCAGCAACGGAGGCTCGGGAGGGCCGGCCAATGAGCAGTTCTTC. Its protein product is CASNGGSGGPANEQFF.

This clonotype was detected only a few times. J is TRBJ2-5 and V is TRBV7-8; D is possibly TRBD1 (6 bases). The CDR3 consists of 14 residues. The germline CDR1 and CDR2 sequences are SGHVS and FQNEAQ. The DNA for the CDR3 is TGTGCAATTCACCGAGGGGCAGGGGACGAGACCCAGTACTTC. Protein product: CAIHRGAGDETQYF.

This clonotype was observed many times. The chain combines TRBV28 with TRBJ2-5, with TRBD1 identical over 8 bases. Germline CDR1 and CDR2: MDHEN and SYDVKM. The CDR3 totals 15 residues. J lost 4 bases, V lost 5 bases, and 9 bases had no gene match. CDR3 protein: CASSMGHGTGETQYF. In DNA, the CDR3 is TGTGCCAGCAGTATGGGCCATGGGACAGGAGAGACCCAGTACTTC.

This clonotype appeared many times. This sequence joins TRBV11-3 and TRBJ2-2; the match to TRBD2 covers 16 bases. This CDR3 is 18 amino acids long. V lost 5 bases and J lost 6; bases outside the gene matches: 9. CDR1 is SGHNT and CDR2 is YENEEA in the germline V gene. The CDR3 loop reads CASSARQGLAGGPGELFF. In DNA form, the CDR3 reads TGTGCCAGCAGCGCCCGACAGGGACTAGCGGGAGGGCCCGGGGAGCTGTTTTTT.

The V and J genes are TRBV20-1 and TRBJ2-1; tentatively, D is TRBD2 (5 bases). Germline V gene lookup returns CDR1 DFQATT and CDR2 SNEGSKA (reference sequence). CDR3 length: 17 residues. Trimming removed 0 bases from V and 0 bases from J, with 15 bases in between. This chain's CDR3 is CSARDYGGSSSYNEQFF. The CDR3, as DNA: TGCAGTGCTAGAGATTATGGCGGGTCGAGCTCCTACAATGAGCAGTTCTTC.

This clonotype was seen a handful of times. The chain is built from TRBV5-1 and TRBJ2-2; TRBD1 might be the D (6 bases). CDR1 is SGHRS, CDR2 YFSETQ, per germline. Trimming stripped 3 bases from V and 6 bases from J, with 12 bases between. The CDR3 is made up of 14 amino acids. The CDR3 DNA follows: TGCGCCAGCAGCTCCCCCCGGACAGCCGGGGAGCTGTTTTTT. It yields the protein CASSSPRTAGELFF.

The gene calls are TRBV5-5 and TRBJ2-7; the D gene is possibly TRBD1 (5 bases). Trimming took 0 bases from V and 3 from J, leaving 13 bases between them. The CDR3 covers 15 residues. The germline CDR1 and CDR2 sequences are SGHKS and YYEKEE (reference sequence). CDR3 bases: TGTGCCAGCAGCTTGGAAGACAGTTATCACTACGAGCAGTACTTC. Translating it yields CASSLEDSYHYEQYF.

This clonotype was counted a few times. The gene calls are TRBV5-5 and TRBJ2-1; D perhaps matches TRBD2 (5 bases). This CDR3 comprises 16 residues. Trimming pared 2 bases from V and 2 bases from J, leaving 14 bases between. Germline CDR1 is SGHKS and CDR2 is YYEKEE (reference sequence). The CDR3 nucleotides are TGTGCCAGCAGCTTACTCGGGGTGAAGACCTACAATGAGCAGTTCTTC. As protein: CASSLLGVKTYNEQFF.

Comment on this clonotype: A much larger clone lies one base from this, so it may be a read error. The V gene is TRBV25-1, the J gene TRBJ1-1; tentatively, D is TRBD1 (5 bases). This CDR3 spans 15 amino acids. V was cut by 3 bases and J by 4 bases, with 15 bases left in between. The germline gives CDR1 MGHDK, CDR2 SYGVNS. CDR3: CASSELGGSSTEAFF. CDR3 coding DNA: TGTGCCAGCAGTGAGTTGGGGGGGTCGAGCACTGAAGCTTTCTTT.

This clonotype has only a few counts. The V gene is TRBV7-2, the J gene TRBJ2-1; D is possibly TRBD1 or TRBD2 (5 bases each). This CDR3 spans 14 amino acids. V dropped 1 base and J dropped 4 bases, with 8 bases sitting between them. The germline V gene has CDR1 SGHTA and CDR2 FQGNSA. The CDR3 nucleotides are TGTGCCAGCAGCTTAGGGGGGATATACAATGAGCAGTTCTTC. Protein: CASSLGGIYNEQFF.

This chain uses TRBV6-2 or TRBV6-3 with TRBJ2-2; TRBD2 matches at 14 bases. V dropped 5 bases and J dropped 0; count of bases not matched to a gene: 5. From germline, CDR1 is MNHEY and CDR2 SVGEGT. The CDR3 has 18 residues. CDR3 bases: TGTGCCAGCAGTGGCTTGGGACTAGCGGGAGCGAACACCGGGGAGCTGTTTTTT. It translates to CASSGLGLAGANTGELFF.

Turning to this clonotype: One base away lies a much larger clone, so this may be a sequencing read error. V usage is TRBV3-1 and J usage is TRBJ2-1, with D possibly being TRBD1 or TRBD2 (6 bases each). Germline CDR1 is LGHDT and CDR2 is YNNKEL (reference sequence). The CDR3 sequence is 15 residues long. V was cut by 3 bases and J by 5 bases, with 14 bases left in between. CDR3 sequence (DNA): TGTGCCAGCAGCCATAGGGGGGTGTCCCACAATGAGCAGTTCTTC. Translating gives CASSHRGVSHNEQFF.

This clonotype was picked up many times. This chain connects TRBV5-1 to TRBJ2-5, with 7 positions matching TRBD1. CDR3 length: 14 amino acids. Losses at the gene ends were 0 bases for V and 4 bases for J; bases not matched to a gene: 3. Germline CDR1 reads SGHRS; CDR2 reads YFSETQ. The CDR3 sequence is CASSLATGVETQYF. DNA for the CDR3: TGCGCCAGCAGCTTGGCCACAGGGGTAGAGACCCAGTACTTC.

This clonotype was detected ten times or more. The genes are TRBV11-2 and TRBJ2-3; the match to TRBD2 covers 8 bases. CDR3 length equals 16 residues. V was clipped by 1 base and J by 4 bases; unmatched bases: 7. Germline CDR1 and CDR2: SGHAT and FQNNGV. CDR3 residues: CASSLGTSWDPDTQYF. The CDR3 DNA sequence: TGTGCCAGCAGCTTAGGGACTAGCTGGGACCCAGATACGCAGTATTTT.